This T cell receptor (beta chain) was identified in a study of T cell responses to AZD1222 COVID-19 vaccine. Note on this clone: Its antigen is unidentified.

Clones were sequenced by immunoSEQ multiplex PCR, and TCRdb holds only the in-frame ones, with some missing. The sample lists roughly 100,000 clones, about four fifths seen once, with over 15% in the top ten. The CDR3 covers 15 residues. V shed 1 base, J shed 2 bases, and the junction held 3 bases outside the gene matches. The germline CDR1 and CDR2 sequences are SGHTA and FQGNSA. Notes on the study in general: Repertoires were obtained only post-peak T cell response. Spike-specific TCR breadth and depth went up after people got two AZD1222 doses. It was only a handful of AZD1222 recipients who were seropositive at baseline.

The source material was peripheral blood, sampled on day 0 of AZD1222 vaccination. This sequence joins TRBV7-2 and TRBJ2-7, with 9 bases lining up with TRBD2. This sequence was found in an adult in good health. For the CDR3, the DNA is TGTGCCAGCAGCTTAGGAGCGGGAGGACCCTACGAGCAGTACTTC. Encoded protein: CASSLGAGGPYEQYF.